A selection of T cell receptor beta chains follows, all from one sample in a study of blood T cells in healthy people across ages. Using its own MiXCR run on the 5' RACE reads, TCRdb lists one record per CDR3 protein. The table records hundreds of thousands of distinct CDR3 sequences, about 53% of them present only once. Sequenced sample: blood. The receptor set was obtained from a man in his fifties or sixties in good health. CDR3s include the opening cysteine and the closing phenylalanine or tryptophan. A D gene is named only where the DNA matches it firmly. Some rows mark clone size as missing; the rest say once, few, many or name a class of expanded clone.

j_call	clone_size	d_call	v_call	cdr3_aa	cdr3_nt
TRBJ1-2	NA	NA	TRBV15	CATSRDHNNYGYTF	TGTGCCACCAGCAGAGATCACAATAACTATGGCTACACCTTC
TRBJ2-5	NA	NA	TRBV9	CASSPSNSGETQYF	TGTGCCAGCAGCCCGTCCAATAGCGGAGAGACCCAGTACTTC
TRBJ2-1	few	TRBD2	TRBV4-2	CASSQVGTNHNEQFF	TGTGCCAGCAGCCAAGTAGGGACTAACCACAATGAGCAGTTCTTC
TRBJ2-7	NA	NA	TRBV6-2/TRBV6-3	CASANYEQYF	TGTGCCAGCGCTAACTACGAGCAGTACTTC
TRBJ1-6	NA	NA	TRBV28	CANRGGDSNSPLHF	TGTGCCAATAGGGGGGGGGATAGTAATTCACCCCTCCACTTT
TRBJ1-4	NA	TRBD1	TRBV9	CASSVTGGDGEKLFF	TGTGCCAGCAGCGTGACAGGGGGCGACGGTGAAAAACTGTTTTTT
TRBJ1-2	few	NA	TRBV20-1	CSASASNYGYTF	TGCAGTGCTAGCGCCAGTAACTATGGCTACACCTTC
TRBJ1-1	few	TRBD1	TRBV29-1	CSVRTGRDTEAFF	TGCAGCGTTAGGACAGGGAGGGACACTGAAGCTTTCTTT
TRBJ2-4	NA	NA	TRBV5-8	CASSLAGQVGGPQNIQYF	TGTGCCAGCAGCTTGGCCGGGCAAGTCGGGGGACCCCAAAACATTCAGTACTTC
TRBJ2-5	NA	NA	TRBV20-1	CSASHLAGALKETQYF	TGCAGTGCCTCCCATCTGGCGGGGGCCCTTAAAGAGACCCAGTACTTC
TRBJ2-4	few	NA	TRBV2	CASSATLGGRNIQYF	TGTGCCAGCAGTGCGACCCTTGGGGGGCGAAACATTCAGTACTTC
TRBJ1-1	few	NA	TRBV12-3/TRBV12-4	CASSPGWNTEAFF	TGTGCCAGCAGCCCAGGGTGGAACACTGAAGCTTTCTTT
TRBJ2-1	NA	TRBD2	TRBV28	CASSLWASGGAVGSYNEQFF	TGTGCCAGCAGTTTGTGGGCTAGCGGGGGGGCCGTTGGATCCTACAATGAGCAGTTCTTC
TRBJ1-4	NA	NA	TRBV5-1	CASSLRTLNEKLFF	TGCGCCAGCAGCCTTCGGACGTTGAATGAAAAACTGTTTTTT
TRBJ1-2	few	NA	TRBV24-1	CATSDSTELYGYTF	TGTGCCACCAGTGATTCAACAGAGTTATATGGCTACACCTTC
TRBJ2-7	many	NA	TRBV7-2	CASSLVAGPYEQYF	TGTGCCAGCAGCTTAGTGGCAGGCCCCTACGAGCAGTACTTC
TRBJ1-1	NA	NA	TRBV5-5	CASSFAMNTEAFF	TGTGCCAGCAGCTTTGCTATGAACACTGAAGCTTTCTTT
TRBJ2-3	few	NA	TRBV6-6	CASSPTQTRVYTQYF	TGTGCCAGCAGTCCTACCCAAACTCGAGTATATACGCAGTATTTT
TRBJ1-4	NA	TRBD1	TRBV3-1	CASSQDWKGALNEKLFF	TGTGCCAGCAGCCAAGATTGGAAGGGGGCACTTAATGAAAAACTGTTTTTT
TRBJ2-4	NA	TRBD1	TRBV7-6	CASSSGTGFNIQYF	TGTGCCAGCAGCTCCGGGACAGGCTTTAACATTCAGTACTTC
TRBJ1-2	NA	NA	TRBV7-9	CASSSPDRPTNYGYTF	TGTGCCAGCAGCTCGCCCGACAGACCCACTAACTATGGCTACACCTTC
TRBJ2-6	NA	NA	TRBV6-5	CASSYSILDSGANVLTF	TGTGCCAGCAGTTACTCGATTCTGGACTCTGGGGCCAACGTCCTGACTTTC
TRBJ2-7	once	TRBD1	TRBV6-1	CASRRAGGVYEQYF	TGTGCCAGCAGGAGGGCAGGGGGCGTCTACGAGCAGTACTTC
TRBJ2-1	NA	NA	TRBV29-1	CSVEGVDEQFF	TGCAGCGTTGAAGGGGTCGATGAGCAGTTCTTC
TRBJ2-3	NA	TRBD2	TRBV20-1	CSAAGLAGRADTQYF	TGCAGTGCTGCGGGGCTAGCGGGGAGGGCAGATACGCAGTATTTT
TRBJ2-3	few	NA	TRBV12-3/TRBV12-4	CASSLNLPFADTQYF	TGTGCCAGCAGTCTCAACCTGCCATTCGCAGATACGCAGTATTTT
TRBJ2-7	few	NA	TRBV20-1	CSARDGAELTYEQYF	TGCAGTGCTAGAGATGGGGCAGAACTTACCTACGAGCAGTACTTC
TRBJ2-3	NA	NA	TRBV6-5	CASSYSGGVTDTQYF	TGTGCCAGCAGTTACTCTGGCGGGGTCACAGATACGCAGTATTTT
TRBJ2-5	NA	NA	TRBV29-1	CSAEPRETQYF	TGCAGCGCCGAGCCTCGGGAGACCCAGTACTTC
TRBJ2-1	NA	NA	TRBV6-5	CASSPAGWGQEQFF	TGTGCCAGCAGTCCAGCGGGGTGGGGGCAGGAGCAGTTCTTC
TRBJ1-1	NA	NA	TRBV4-1	CASSQVRGTTEAFF	TGCGCCAGCAGCCAAGTCAGGGGTACCACTGAAGCTTTCTTT
TRBJ2-5	NA	TRBD2	TRBV7-2	CASSTLAGQETQYF	TGTGCCAGCAGTACCTTAGCGGGGCAAGAGACCCAGTACTTC
TRBJ1-1	NA	NA	TRBV9	CASSALMNTEAFF	TGTGCCAGCAGCGCCCTCATGAACACTGAAGCTTTCTTT
TRBJ2-1	NA	NA	TRBV9	CASSVVDRHEQFF	TGTGCCAGCAGCGTTGTAGATCGCCATGAGCAGTTCTTC
TRBJ1-1	NA	TRBD1	TRBV7-9	CASNRGLRNTEAFF	TGTGCCAGCAACAGGGGGCTTCGGAACACTGAAGCTTTCTTT
TRBJ2-1	NA	NA	TRBV20-1	CSASGPAPYNEQFF	TGCAGTGCTAGCGGGCCAGCCCCCTACAATGAGCAGTTCTTC
TRBJ2-1	few	TRBD1	TRBV6-5	CASSPRPTGVEQFF	TGTGCCAGCAGTCCACGTCCGACAGGGGTAGAGCAGTTCTTC
TRBJ2-1	NA	NA	TRBV12-3/TRBV12-4	CASSLDPGAYNEQFF	TGTGCCAGCAGTTTAGATCCCGGGGCCTACAATGAGCAGTTCTTC
TRBJ2-7	NA	TRBD1	TRBV27	CASSLGTGFRQYF	TGTGCCAGCAGTTTAGGGACAGGGTTCAGGCAGTACTTC
TRBJ2-7	NA	NA	TRBV5-1	CATPDSYEQYF	TGCGCCACCCCAGATTCCTACGAGCAGTACTTC
TRBJ1-1	NA	NA	TRBV2	CASLQALNTEAFF	TGTGCCAGTCTGCAGGCCTTGAACACTGAAGCTTTCTTT
TRBJ2-7	NA	TRBD2	TRBV20-1	CSARPLAGIYEQYF	TGCAGTGCTAGGCCCCTAGCGGGAATCTACGAGCAGTACTTC
TRBJ2-7	few	TRBD1	TRBV6-1	CASISGTGAYEQYF	TGTGCCAGCATTTCCGGGACAGGGGCGTACGAGCAGTACTTC
TRBJ2-1	NA	TRBD1	TRBV14	CASSHIEGASSYNEQFF	TGTGCCAGCAGCCATATCGAGGGGGCGTCTTCCTACAATGAGCAGTTCTTC
TRBJ2-5	once	TRBD2	TRBV28	CASSQGLVGQETQYF	TGTGCCAGCAGCCAAGGACTAGTCGGCCAAGAGACCCAGTACTTC
TRBJ2-5	NA	NA	TRBV4-1	CASRPGGVYQETQYF	TGCGCCAGCAGACCGGGGGGCGTGTACCAAGAGACCCAGTACTTC
TRBJ1-5	NA	NA	TRBV3-1	CASSQDLSNQPQHF	TGTGCCAGCAGCCAGGACCTAAGCAATCAGCCCCAGCATTTT
TRBJ2-3	few	TRBD2	TRBV7-9	CASTPWGGTDSTDTQYF	TGTGCCAGCACCCCCTGGGGGGGGACCGATAGCACAGATACGCAGTATTTT
TRBJ2-1	few	TRBD2	TRBV24-1	CATSDLGTSGYNEQFF	TGTGCCACCAGTGACCTCGGGACTAGCGGGTACAATGAGCAGTTCTTC
TRBJ2-5	NA	NA	TRBV10-3	CAISPTGVQETQYF	TGTGCCATCAGCCCAACAGGTGTCCAAGAGACCCAGTACTTC
TRBJ2-5	NA	NA	TRBV21-1	CASSKGQTQYF	TGTGCCAGCAGCAAAGGACAGACCCAGTACTTC
TRBJ2-3	NA	NA	TRBV12-3/TRBV12-4	CASRDPGPDTQYF	TGTGCCAGCAGGGACCCAGGCCCAGATACGCAGTATTTT
TRBJ1-1	NA	NA	TRBV15	CATSRERNILNTEAFF	TGTGCCACCAGCAGAGAGCGGAACATTCTGAACACTGAAGCTTTCTTT
TRBJ2-7	NA	NA	TRBV20-1	CSAGTVSCEQYF	TGCAGTGCCGGGACCGTTTCCTGCGAGCAGTACTTC